The T cell receptor (beta chain) described here comes from a study of T cell responses to AZD1222 COVID-19 vaccine. Repertoires were generated with immunoSEQ multiplex PCR, while TCRdb's copy carries only in-frame clones and drops some. This table holds around 130,000 clones, about 90% found once. V was shortened by 2 bases and J by 5 bases, with 15 bases between the two germline ends. CDR1 MNHEY and CDR2 SVGAGI come from the germline V gene. The CDR3 spans 15 residues. V is TRBV6-5 and J is TRBJ1-1; D remains ambiguous. The source of this sequence is an adult in good health. Sequenced here: peripheral blood, sampled on day 0 of MenACWY control vaccination. CDR3 bases: TGTGCCAGCAGTTACGTAGGAATCCCCCGAACTGAAGCTTTCTTT. This encodes CASSYVGIPRTEAFF.